This TCR beta chain was found in a study of T cells in Graves' hyperthyroidism and ophthalmopathy. This clonotype has ten or more counts. Amplified TCR beta CDR3 regions came from RNA transcripts. Researchers ran a first-round RT-PCR on the TCR CDR3 using the HTBI primer set. From the multiplex PCR reads, TCRdb called clonotypes with MiXCR, one entry per CDR3 protein. The sample holds hundreds of thousands of distinct CDR3 sequences, about 14% seen once. The CDR3 covers 13 residues. The V gene lost 0 bases and the J gene lost 7 bases, with 10 bases spanning the gap. The V gene's germline CDR1 is DFQATT and CDR2 SNEGSKA (reference sequence).

The receptor comes from a woman aged 45-60 years with Graves' ophthalmopathy. The J gene is TRBJ2-1, the V gene TRBV20-1; the D is unclear. Material: blood. CDR3 sequence (DNA): TGCAGTGCTAGAGATGCGGTTTCAAATGAGCAGTTCTTC. As protein: CSARDAVSNEQFF.